This is a list of T cell receptor beta chains from one sample in a study of regulatory T cells in long-lasting Graves disease. TCRdb fed the multiplex PCR reads into MiXCR, producing one record per CDR3 protein. The data show 350,000 to 450,000 distinct CDR3 sequences, 20% to 25% seen once. The sequenced sample was peripheral blood mononuclear cells (PBMCs), obtained when the disease was refractory, from a patient treated with antithyroid drugs. These receptors were collected from a female donor with Graves disease. CDR3s include the opening cysteine and the closing phenylalanine or tryptophan. A D gene is named only where the DNA matches it firmly. The size of a clone is reported for some rows only, either as once, few or many, or as a class for expanded clones.

clone_size: many
d_call: NA
j_call: TRBJ1-5
v_call: TRBV24-1
cdr3_aa: CATSDGGIPNQPQHF
cdr3_nt: TGTGCCACCAGTGACGGAGGGATTCCCAATCAGCCCCAGCATTTT

clone_size: many
d_call: NA
j_call: TRBJ1-1
v_call: TRBV6-1
cdr3_aa: CASSEAVRGEAFF
cdr3_nt: TGTGCCAGCAGTGAAGCGGTCCGGGGGGAAGCTTTCTTT

clone_size: few
d_call: NA
j_call: TRBJ2-6
v_call: TRBV19
cdr3_aa: CASSIYSTGANVLTF
cdr3_nt: TGTGCCAGTAGTATATACAGTACTGGGGCCAACGTCCTGACTTTC

clone_size: NA
d_call: NA
j_call: TRBJ1-5
v_call: TRBV7-2
cdr3_aa: CASSRWQGQPQHF
cdr3_nt: TGTGCCAGCAGCAGATGGCAGGGTCAGCCCCAGCATTTT

clone_size: NA
d_call: NA
j_call: TRBJ2-7
v_call: TRBV6-1
cdr3_aa: CASSEFIPYEQYF
cdr3_nt: TGTGCCAGCAGTGAATTTATCCCCTACGAGCAGTACTTC

clone_size: once
d_call: NA
j_call: TRBJ2-1
v_call: TRBV24-1
cdr3_aa: CATSDLDTSKQFF
cdr3_nt: TGTGCCACCAGTGACCTGGACACCTCCAAGCAGTTCTTC

clone_size: once
d_call: NA
j_call: TRBJ2-1
v_call: TRBV11-2
cdr3_aa: CASSGTASYNEQFF
cdr3_nt: TGTGCCAGCAGCGGGACGGCCTCCTACAATGAGCAGTTCTTC

clone_size: many
d_call: TRBD1
j_call: TRBJ1-1
v_call: TRBV6-5
cdr3_aa: CASSYETGMITEAFF
cdr3_nt: TGTGCCAGCAGTTACGAGACAGGGATGATTACTGAAGCTTTCTTT

clone_size: many
d_call: NA
j_call: TRBJ2-7
v_call: TRBV12-3/TRBV12-4
cdr3_aa: CASSRGWEQYF
cdr3_nt: TGTGCCAGCAGCCGAGGCTGGGAGCAGTACTTC

clone_size: NA
d_call: NA
j_call: TRBJ2-1
v_call: TRBV5-1
cdr3_aa: CASSLATSNEQFF
cdr3_nt: TGCGCCAGCAGCTTGGCGACTTCTAATGAGCAGTTCTTC

clone_size: few
d_call: NA
j_call: TRBJ2-1
v_call: TRBV5-1
cdr3_aa: CASSDPGGSYNEQFF
cdr3_nt: TGCGCCAGCAGCGACCCAGGGGGGTCCTACAATGAGCAGTTCTTC

clone_size: few
d_call: TRBD2
j_call: TRBJ2-7
v_call: TRBV20-1
cdr3_aa: CSAPGTSGTYEQYF
cdr3_nt: TGCAGTGCTCCTGGGACTAGCGGAACCTACGAGCAGTACTTC

clone_size: many
d_call: TRBD2
j_call: TRBJ2-5
v_call: TRBV10-2
cdr3_aa: CASSDPGRGQETQYF
cdr3_nt: TGCGCCAGCAGTGACCCCGGGAGGGGCCAAGAGACCCAGTACTTC

clone_size: few
d_call: NA
j_call: TRBJ2-7
v_call: TRBV20-1
cdr3_aa: CSARDGGTDTYEQYF
cdr3_nt: TGCAGTGCTAGAGATGGGGGGACCGATACCTACGAGCAGTACTTC

clone_size: NA
d_call: NA
j_call: TRBJ2-7
v_call: TRBV6-2/TRBV6-3
cdr3_aa: CASSYPPGDNSYEQYF
cdr3_nt: TGTGCCAGCAGTTACCCTCCAGGGGACAACTCCTACGAGCAGTACTTC

clone_size: many
d_call: NA
j_call: TRBJ1-2
v_call: TRBV28
cdr3_aa: CASSALEGGAEGYTF
cdr3_nt: TGTGCCAGCAGCGCCTTGGAGGGGGGGGCCGAGGGCTACACCTTC

clone_size: few
d_call: TRBD2
j_call: TRBJ2-7
v_call: TRBV20-1
cdr3_aa: CSADNPVGSGSYEQYF
cdr3_nt: TGCAGTGCCGACAATCCGGTGGGTAGCGGGAGCTACGAGCAGTACTTC

clone_size: many
d_call: NA
j_call: TRBJ2-7
v_call: TRBV24-1
cdr3_aa: CASFGNRLVPSYEQYF
cdr3_nt: TGTGCCTCATTCGGGAACAGACTAGTTCCCTCCTACGAGCAGTACTTC

clone_size: NA
d_call: NA
j_call: TRBJ1-1
v_call: TRBV29-1
cdr3_aa: CSVAKNTEAFF
cdr3_nt: TGCAGCGTTGCCAAGAACACTGAAGCTTTCTTT

clone_size: many
d_call: NA
j_call: TRBJ2-5
v_call: TRBV6-9
cdr3_aa: CASSYSGQGNETQYF
cdr3_nt: TGTGCCAGCAGTTACTCCGGACAAGGGAACGAGACCCAGTACTTC

clone_size: NA
d_call: TRBD2
j_call: TRBJ2-1
v_call: TRBV28
cdr3_aa: CASSLSRGRSYEQFF
cdr3_nt: TGTGCCAGCAGTTTATCCCGCGGGAGAAGCTATGAGCAGTTCTTC

clone_size: many
d_call: TRBD1
j_call: TRBJ2-2
v_call: TRBV2
cdr3_aa: CASSDRGRSTGELFF
cdr3_nt: TGTGCCAGCAGTGACAGGGGGCGCAGCACCGGGGAGCTGTTTTTT

clone_size: NA
d_call: NA
j_call: TRBJ2-3
v_call: TRBV29-1
cdr3_aa: CSVIRGRPHTQYF
cdr3_nt: TGCAGCGTTATTAGAGGGAGGCCACATACGCAGTATTTT

clone_size: NA
d_call: NA
j_call: TRBJ2-7
v_call: TRBV14
cdr3_aa: CASSPRNRYYEQYF
cdr3_nt: TGTGCCAGCAGCCCAAGGAACAGATACTACGAGCAGTACTTC

clone_size: many
d_call: TRBD1
j_call: TRBJ2-2
v_call: TRBV5-1
cdr3_aa: CASSLGQGGTGELFF
cdr3_nt: TGTGCCAGCAGTCTCGGACAGGGAGGCACCGGGGAGCTGTTTTTT

clone_size: many
d_call: NA
j_call: TRBJ2-7
v_call: TRBV7-8
cdr3_aa: CASSFSPRGYEQYF
cdr3_nt: TGTGCCAGCAGCTTTAGCCCCAGAGGCTACGAGCAGTACTTC

clone_size: NA
d_call: TRBD2
j_call: TRBJ2-3
v_call: TRBV11-2
cdr3_aa: CASRRTSGSTDTQYF
cdr3_nt: TGTGCCAGCAGAAGGACTAGCGGGAGCACAGATACGCAGTATTTT

clone_size: many
d_call: NA
j_call: TRBJ2-2
v_call: TRBV6-5
cdr3_aa: CASSYSKFGELFF
cdr3_nt: TGTGCCAGCAGTTACTCGAAATTCGGGGAGCTGTTTTTT

clone_size: many
d_call: NA
j_call: TRBJ1-3
v_call: TRBV27
cdr3_aa: CASSVDGQNSGNTIYF
cdr3_nt: TGTGCCAGCAGCGTGGACGGACAGAACTCTGGAAACACCATATATTTT